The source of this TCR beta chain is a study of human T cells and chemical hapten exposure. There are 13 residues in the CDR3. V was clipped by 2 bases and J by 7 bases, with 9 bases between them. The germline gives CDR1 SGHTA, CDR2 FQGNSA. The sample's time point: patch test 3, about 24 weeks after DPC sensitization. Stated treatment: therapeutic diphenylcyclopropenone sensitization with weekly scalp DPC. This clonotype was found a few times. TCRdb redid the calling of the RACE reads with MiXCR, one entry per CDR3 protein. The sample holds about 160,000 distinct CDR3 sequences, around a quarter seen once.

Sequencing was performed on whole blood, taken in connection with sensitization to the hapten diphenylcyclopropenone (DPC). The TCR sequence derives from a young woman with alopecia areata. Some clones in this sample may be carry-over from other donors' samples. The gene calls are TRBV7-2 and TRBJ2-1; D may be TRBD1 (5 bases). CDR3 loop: CASSLFRVNEQFF. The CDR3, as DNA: TGTGCCAGCAGCTTATTCAGGGTGAATGAGCAGTTCTTC. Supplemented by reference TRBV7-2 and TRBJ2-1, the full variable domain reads GAGVSQSPSNKVTEKGKDVELRCDPISGHTALYWYRQSLGQGLEFLIYFQGNSAPDKSGLPSDRFSAERTGGSVSTLTIQRTQQEDSAVYLCASSLFRVNEQFFGPGTRLTVL.